This T cell receptor beta chain was found in a study of blood T cell repertoires in COVID-19. About the study: COVID-19 samples collected from the United States, Italy and Spain covered acute and convalescent phases. The analysed material was cDNA or gDNA that came from T cells, B-cell-depleted T cells, or PBMCs.

Only in-frame clones appear in the TCRdb table, and some are missing; sequencing was by immunoSEQ multiplex PCR. The sample includes about 220,000 clones, around 80% of them seen just once. This clone was seen ten or more times. With 0 bases clipped from V and 8 bases from J, the junction kept 9 bases outside the gene matches. The CDR3 runs to 15 residues. Germline CDR1 reads LGHDT; CDR2 reads YNNKEL (reference sequence). This chain connects TRBV3-1 (or the pseudogene TRBV3-2) to TRBJ1-2, with 7 bases that match TRBD1. This clonotype was sampled from a woman in her 70s with acute or convalescent COVID-19. Sequencing input: peripheral blood. CDR3 sequence: CASSQDPGTAIGYTF. The DNA for the CDR3 is TGTGCCAGCAGCCAAGATCCCGGGACAGCCATAGGCTACACCTTC.